One sample yielded the 30 T cell receptor beta chains listed below, sequenced in a study of T cell changes during pregnancy in multiple sclerosis. Only in-frame clones appear in the TCRdb table, and some are missing; sequencing was by immunoSEQ multiplex PCR. The table includes 42,000 or so clones, 70% to 90% detected once. Sequencing used CD4+ T cells from peripheral blood mononuclear cells, obtained after pregnancy. All receptors derive from a female donor with multiple sclerosis, enrolled in a pregnancy study.

The V and J genes are TRBV27 and TRBJ2-3, with 8 bases aligning to TRBD2. CDR1 and CDR2 from the germline V gene are MNHEY and SMNVEV (reference sequence). V trimming: 6 bases; J trimming: 1 base; junction bases outside the gene matches: 6. This CDR3 has 15 amino acids. The CDR3 protein is CASRSRRGGTDTQYF. Written as DNA, the CDR3 is TGTGCCAGCAGGTCCCGGCGGGGGGGCACAGATACGCAGTATTTT.

The chain employs TRBV13 and TRBJ1-1; tentatively, D is TRBD1 (5 bases). Deletions cut 5 bases from V and 4 bases from J, with 17 bases between. The CDR3 spans 15 residues. The germline V gene encodes CDR1 PRHDT and CDR2 FYEKMQ (reference sequence). CDR3 sequence: CASSPMGQRGTEAFF. In nucleotides, the CDR3 is TGTGCCAGCAGCCCCATGGGGCAGAGAGGCACTGAAGCTTTCTTT.

The chain uses TRBV7-9 and TRBJ1-2, with 11 bases matching TRBD1. The CDR3 has 14 amino acids. J was trimmed by 8 bases and V by 5 bases; bases with no gene match: 7. CDR1 SEHNR and CDR2 FQNEAQ come from the germline V gene (reference sequence). CDR3 in amino acids: CASSELGTGGGYTF. As DNA, the CDR3 is TGTGCCAGCAGCGAGCTAGGGACAGGGGGAGGCTACACCTTC.

This clone was seen a handful of times. The V call is TRBV7-9, the J call TRBJ2-1, with a tentative D call TRBD1 (6 bases). The CDR3 length is 13 residues. V lost 4 bases and J 10 bases, leaving 14 bases between the germline ends. Germline V gene data show CDR1 as SEHNR and CDR2 as FQNEAQ (reference sequence). The CDR3 DNA reads as TGTGCCAGCAGCTACCTACAGGGTGGAGAGCAGTTCTTC. Its protein product is CASSYLQGGEQFF.

J is TRBJ1-5 and V is TRBV27; 7 bases are a match to TRBD1. The V gene's germline CDR1 is MNHEY and CDR2 SMNVEV (reference sequence). Losses at the gene ends were 2 bases for V and 6 bases for J; bases not matched to a gene: 13. The CDR3 has 17 amino acids. CDR3 in DNA: TGTGCCAGCAGTTTACTTCCACCCCGACAGGGCACTCAGCCCCAGCATTTT. It yields the protein CASSLLPPRQGTQPQHF.

The chain is built from TRBV5-4 and TRBJ2-7; TRBD1 agrees at 7 bases. Germline CDR1 is SGHNT and CDR2 is YYREEE (reference sequence). J lost 2 bases, V lost 7 bases, and 9 bases had no gene match. This CDR3 comprises 14 residues. The CDR3: CASGAGTEAYEQYF. DNA for the CDR3: TGTGCCAGCGGTGCCGGGACAGAAGCCTACGAGCAGTACTTC. The whole variable domain, filled in from reference TRBV5-4 and TRBJ2-7, reads ETGVTQSPTHLIKTRGQQVTLRCSSQSGHNTVSWYQQALGQGPQFIFQYYREEENGRGNFPPRFSGLQFPNYSSELNVNALELDDSALYLCASGAGTEAYEQYFGPGTRLTVT.

This clone is a singleton in its sample. V is TRBV19 and J is TRBJ1-5; TRBD1 matches at 8 bases. Per germline, CDR1 LNHDA and CDR2 SQIVND (reference sequence). There are 15 residues in the CDR3. Trimming removed 5 bases from V and 4 bases from J; junction bases left unmatched: 7. The CDR3, as DNA: TGTGCCAGTAGTCCCCTGGACAGGGCTAATCAGCCCCAGCATTTT. It specifies CASSPLDRANQPQHF.

The V call is TRBV28, the J call TRBJ2-1, with TRBD2 identical over 10 bases. The CDR3 has 15 residues. The V and J ends lost 6 bases and 4 bases, in that order; junction bases with no gene match: 6. Germline V CDR1 and CDR2: MDHEN, SYDVKM. CDR3 sequence: CASSSLAGQYNEQFF. The CDR3 bases are TGTGCCAGCAGCTCACTAGCGGGGCAGTACAATGAGCAGTTCTTC.

The chain has TRBV5-6 and TRBJ2-1; 7 bases match TRBD2. The CDR3 is 13 residues long. CDR1 is SGHDT and CDR2 is YYEEEE in the germline V gene. V trimming: 4 bases; J trimming: 9 bases; junction bases outside the gene matches: 7. Written as DNA, the CDR3 is TGTGCCAGCAGCCGGGGGGTTGGGGGTGAGCAGTTCTTC. Translated, it gives CASSRGVGGEQFF.

The J gene is TRBJ2-3, the V gene TRBV7-9; 11 bases align to TRBD2. V dropped 5 bases and J dropped 2; count of bases not matched to a gene: 9. The CDR3 is 17 residues long. Germline V gene lookup returns CDR1 SEHNR and CDR2 FQNEAQ (reference sequence). The CDR3 reads CASSPRGTSGITDTQYF. CDR3 nucleotide sequence: TGTGCCAGCAGCCCTAGGGGGACTAGCGGTATCACAGATACGCAGTATTTT.

The genes are TRBV30 and TRBJ1-4; D is uncertain. Germline CDR1 GTSNPN, CDR2 SVGIG (reference sequence). CDR3 size: 14 residues. With 3 bases removed from V and 7 bases from J, the gap between germline ends came to 15 bases. The CDR3 nucleotides are TGTGCCTGGAGGACCCACGGAGGGAGTGAAAAACTGTTTTTT. Translated, it gives CAWRTHGGSEKLFF.

The chain employs TRBV2 and TRBJ1-1, with no clear D. The CDR3 consists of 10 residues. CDR1 is SNHLY, CDR2 FYNNEI, per germline. Trimming stripped 4 bases from V and 12 bases from J, with 9 bases between. CDR3 protein: CASSVSITFF. The CDR3 nucleotides are TGTGCCAGCAGTGTAAGCATAACTTTCTTT. The complete variable domain, with remaining parts taken from reference TRBV2 and TRBJ1-1, reads EPEVTQTPSHQVTQMGQEVILRCVPISNHLYFYWYRQILGQKVEFLVSFYNNEISEKSEIFDDQFSVERPDGSNFTLKIRSTKLEDSAMYFCASSVSITFFGQGTRLTVV.

V is TRBV5-4 and J is TRBJ1-2, with TRBD1 as a possible D gene (6 bases). This CDR3 has 16 residues. Germline CDR1 and CDR2: SGHNT and YYREEE (reference sequence). V was clipped by 4 bases and J by 9 bases, with 25 bases between them. The CDR3 region is CASSPIFSRTDLSYTF. CDR3 nucleotide sequence: TGTGCCAGCAGCCCAATCTTCTCCCGGACAGACCTTAGCTACACCTTC.

The chain joins TRBV4-3 to TRBJ2-5, with D tentatively TRBD1 (6 bases). This CDR3 has 15 residues. V dropped 0 bases and J dropped 2 bases, with 10 bases sitting between them. Germline V CDR1 and CDR2: LGHNA, YSLEER. The CDR3 nucleotides read TGCGCCAGCAGCCAAGATCTTAGGGGGCAAGAGACCCAGTACTTC. It is translated as CASSQDLRGQETQYF.

The chain combines TRBV10-2 with TRBJ2-3, with D possibly being TRBD1 (6 bases). Germline loops: CDR1 WSHSY, CDR2 SAAADI. The CDR3 consists of 14 residues. Between the trimmed V and J ends, which lost 7 bases and 3 bases, there was a span of 14 bases. CDR3 coding DNA: TGCGCCAGCAAGTACAGGGTAGTGACAGATACGCAGTATTTT. This encodes CASKYRVVTDTQYF.

This clone has a handful of counts. CDR3 residues: CASSLGGNTEAFF. The CDR3 DNA follows: TGTGCCAGCAGTTTAGGCGGGAACACTGAAGCTTTCTTT. The V and J genes are TRBV28 and TRBJ1-1; D gene uncertain. From germline, CDR1 is MDHEN and CDR2 SYDVKM. CDR3 length equals 13 residues. V was clipped by 2 bases and J by 1 base, with 5 bases between them.

The V gene is TRBV9, the J gene TRBJ1-3; 8 positions match TRBD1. Germline CDR1 SGDLS, CDR2 YYNGEE. V lost 1 base, J lost 1 base, and 4 bases stayed unmatched. This CDR3 region has 16 residues. This chain's CDR3 is CASSVTGQVSGNTIYF. The CDR3 DNA reads as TGTGCCAGCAGCGTAACGGGACAGGTGTCTGGAAACACCATATATTTT.

V and J are TRBV5-6 and TRBJ1-1, with 7 bases that match TRBD1. The germline gives CDR1 SGHDT, CDR2 YYEEEE. This CDR3 has 15 residues. V gave up 3 bases and J gave up 5 bases; unmatched junction bases: 10. CDR3 DNA: TGTGCCAGCAGCTCGACTCTACAGGGGAGGACTGAAGCTTTCTTT. The encoded protein is CASSSTLQGRTEAFF.

The chain recombines TRBV5-1 with TRBJ2-2; 8 nucleotides match TRBD2. V dropped 5 bases and J dropped 7; count of bases not matched to a gene: 7. The CDR3 covers 14 residues. Germline V gives CDR1 SGHRS, CDR2 YFSETQ. The CDR3 protein is CASRVGGAVGELFF. CDR3 coding DNA: TGCGCCAGCAGAGTCGGGGGGGCCGTCGGGGAGCTGTTTTTT.

This chain joins TRBV19 and TRBJ2-2; a possible D gene is TRBD1 (5 bases). CDR1 and CDR2 from the germline V gene are LNHDA and SQIVND (reference sequence). CDR3 length: 14 amino acids. V was cut by 3 bases and J by 9 bases, with 14 bases left in between. CDR3 protein: CASSIRQGWWELFF. CDR3 coding DNA: TGTGCCAGTAGTATTCGGCAGGGCTGGTGGGAGCTGTTTTTT.

The chain's CDR3 is CASSDRGSNIQYF. In DNA form, the CDR3 reads TGTGCCAGCAGTGACAGGGGGAGTAACATTCAGTACTTC. This sequence joins TRBV28 and TRBJ2-4, with 9 bases that match TRBD1. The germline gives CDR1 MDHEN, CDR2 SYDVKM. There are 13 residues in the CDR3. The J segment lost 7 bases and the V segment lost 5 bases, leaving 3 bases of the junction unmatched.

The chain is built from TRBV2 and TRBJ2-5, with D tentatively TRBD1 (5 bases). The germline V gene has CDR1 SNHLY and CDR2 FYNNEI. This CDR3 spans 15 amino acids. V was shortened by 3 bases and J by 2 bases, with 13 bases between the two germline ends. CDR3 sequence: CASSDRGQGQETQYF. As DNA, the CDR3 is TGTGCCAGCAGTGATAGGGGTCAGGGTCAAGAGACCCAGTACTTC.

V is TRBV7-2 and J is TRBJ1-1; TRBD1 is a possible D gene (5 bases). The germline CDR1 and CDR2 sequences are SGHTA and FQGNSA. V was trimmed by 10 bases and J by 0 bases, leaving 12 bases between them. The CDR3 spans 13 residues. The CDR3 reads CATRGSMNTEAFF. As DNA, the CDR3 is TGTGCCACGCGGGGGTCCATGAACACTGAAGCTTTCTTT.

The genes are TRBV19 and TRBJ1-3; D gene ambiguous. From germline, CDR1 is LNHDA and CDR2 SQIVND (reference sequence). CDR3 length: 19 residues. V lost 7 bases, J lost 0 bases, and 25 bases lay in between. The chain's CDR3 is CASTSWAGHRKDSGNTIYF. CDR3 coding DNA: TGTGCCAGTACCTCATGGGCAGGTCACCGTAAAGACTCTGGAAACACCATATATTTT.

The rearrangement joins TRBV29-1 to TRBJ1-2, with 7 nucleotides matching TRBD1. The CDR3 covers 12 residues. The germline V gene encodes CDR1 SQVTM and CDR2 ANQGSEA. The J segment lost 8 bases and the V segment lost 2 bases, leaving 5 bases of the junction unmatched. The CDR3 region has the DNA TGCAGCGTTGAACGACAGGGCATGGGCTACACCTTC. This translates into CSVERQGMGYTF.

In its sample, this clone was seen once. The chain links TRBV30 to TRBJ2-7; maybe TRBD2 (6 bases). The CDR3 covers 13 residues. V was shortened by 2 bases and J by 5 bases, with 13 bases between the two germline ends. Per the germline V gene, CDR1 is GTSNPN and CDR2 is SVGIG (reference sequence). The CDR3 here is CAWSFHGGNEQYF. CDR3 in DNA: TGTGCCTGGAGTTTTCATGGGGGGAACGAGCAGTACTTC.

The V gene is TRBV27, the J gene TRBJ2-3; possibly TRBD2 for D (5 bases). V was clipped by 0 bases and J by 5 bases, with 6 bases between them. CDR3 length equals 13 residues. From germline, CDR1 is MNHEY and CDR2 SMNVEV (reference sequence). The CDR3 coding sequence is TGTGCCAGCAGTTTATCTCGGGGAGATACGCAGTATTTT. The encoded protein is CASSLSRGDTQYF.

The CDR3 DNA reads as TGTGCCAGCAGCTTGCTTGACACCATATATTTT. It is translated as CASSLLDTIYF. The gene calls are TRBV5-8 and TRBJ1-3; D ambiguous. The germline CDR1 and CDR2 sequences are SGHTS and YDEGEE. The V gene lost 1 base and the J gene lost 8 bases, with 4 bases spanning the gap. CDR3 size: 11 residues. The entire variable domain, with the rest obtained from reference TRBV5-8 and TRBJ1-3, is as follows: EAGVTQSPTHLIKTRGQQATLRCSPISGHTSVYWYQQALGLGLQFLLWYDEGEERNRGNFPPRFSGRQFPNYSSELNVNALELEDSALYLCASSLLDTIYFGEGSWLTVV.

This chain joins TRBV18 and TRBJ1-4; tentatively, D is TRBD1 (5 bases). CDR1 is KGHSH and CDR2 is LQKENI in the germline V gene. V was cut by 5 bases and J by 0 bases, with 13 bases left in between. This CDR3 contains 16 residues. CDR3 residues: CASSSRQLATNEKLFF. CDR3 DNA sequence: TGTGCCAGCTCATCTCGACAGCTCGCAACTAATGAAAAACTGTTTTTT. The full variable domain, its missing parts supplied by reference TRBV18 and TRBJ1-4, is NAGVMQNPRHLVRRRGQEARLRCSPMKGHSHVYWYRQLPEEGLKFMVYLQKENIIDESGMPKERFSAEFPKEGPSILRIQQVVRGDSAAYFCASSSRQLATNEKLFFGSGTQLSVL.

The chain employs TRBV30 and TRBJ2-1; 9 positions agree with TRBD2. From germline, CDR1 is GTSNPN and CDR2 SVGIG (reference sequence). CDR3 size: 14 residues. The V and J ends lost 6 bases and 8 bases, in that order; junction bases with no gene match: 11. As DNA, the CDR3 is TGTGCCTGTTCTAGCGGGGCGGGGTGGGATGAGCAGTTCTTC. It translates to CACSSGAGWDEQFF.